The entry below gives a single TCR beta chain sequence along with its context. Its matching antigen is unknown. This sample is drawn from a study of cytomegalovirus exposure and HLA in healthy donors. Study findings and constraints: An ancestry cluster, one associated with Asian ancestry, reportedly showed fewer N-insertions than the 666-donor mean in a later analysis.

PCR involved 60 Vbeta and 13 Jbeta primers. TCRdb's copy holds only in-frame clones and misses some; the assay was immunoSEQ multiplex PCR. Of 80,000 to 90,000 clones in the sample, roughly 84% were seen once. CDR1 and CDR2 from the germline V gene are MNHNS and SASEGT. The CDR3 runs to 12 residues. V dropped 10 bases and J dropped 1; count of bases not matched to a gene: 2. Input material: PBMCs. The chain couples TRBV6-1 to TRBJ2-7; the match to TRBD1 covers 9 bases. The sequence derives from a man aged 30 to 39 in good health and CMV-seronegative. For the CDR3, the DNA is TGTGCCACGGACAGGGGATCCTACGAGCAGTACTTC. Translated, it gives CATDRGSYEQYF.